This T cell receptor beta chain was sequenced in a study of T cells in Graves' hyperthyroidism and ophthalmopathy (dated by TCRdb to the late 2010s). With respect to the entire study: Peripheral blood was collected at initial diagnosis, before any treatment. To identify TCR V-J signatures that set the groups apart, the researchers used a discovery cohort of 100 patients, made up of about 44 with Graves' ophthalmopathy and about 60 with stable Graves' hyperthyroidism. Prospective prediction of ophthalmopathy was tested in an independent validation cohort of approximately 19 hyperthyroidism patients and roughly 16 patients who later progressed to ophthalmopathy. For training and testing, the 100 or so patients in the discovery cohort were randomly divided in a 7:3 ratio. Thyroid tissue and blood T-cell repertoires from six Graves' hyperthyroidism patients were also compared in the study. After blood sampling, hyperthyroidism patients were treated with methimazole at a starting dose of 30 mg daily, and ophthalmopathy patients were treated with high-dose intravenous methylprednisolone. The paper reports TCR Vbeta CDR3 sequencing of 135 peripheral blood samples: around 45 ophthalmopathy, fewer than 80 hyperthyroidism and roughly 17 progressor patients. The full study reports these points: Sample size was not statistically predetermined, and blinding of investigators to group allocation was not performed. In cross-validation, a model built on a 13 V-J signature told ophthalmopathy apart from stable hyperthyroidism with approximately 90% sensitivity and roughly 81% specificity, and in testing the same model reached 80%/75%. Most expanded thyroid clonotypes (frequency above 0.001) were also detected in blood, a finding suggesting that blood repertoires may reflect thyroid immune responses. In validation, progression to ophthalmopathy was predicted by the model with 70.59% sensitivity and roughly 76% specificity, a median of 6.5 months before onset.

Spanning cysteine to phenylalanine, the CDR3 consists of 11 amino acids. Left in the record is the CDR3 DNA by itself, 33 bases read in frame from the first base. Reading the germline V gene (reference sequence) gives CDR1 MNHEY and CDR2 SMNVEV. Deletion took 8 bases off V and 3 bases off J, with a span of 8 bases between the germline ends. A patient counted as having stable Graves' hyperthyroidism if no progression to ophthalmopathy occurred over 18 months of follow-up. Hyperthyroidism patients were newly diagnosed, with disease duration under 2 months, and aged 18 to 65 years. Patients with uncontrolled infections, other autoimmune diseases, pregnancy or lactation were excluded. Diagnoses relied on clinical symptoms, serum thyroxine and TRAb, thyroid ultrasound and orbital computed tomography. PBMCs were isolated from approximately 10 ml of fresh peripheral blood by Ficoll-Paque density gradient centrifugation. Trizol reagent was used to extract total RNA, and RNA quality was then checked on an Agilent 2100 Bioanalyzer.

The TCR beta CDR3 regions were amplified from the RNA transcripts. For the first round of RT-PCR on the TCR CDR3, the HTBI primer set was used together with the Qiagen OneStep RT-PCR kit. The libraries were constructed in a second round of multiplex PCR and then size-selected and purified. Paired-end sequencing of the libraries was performed with 100 bp reads on an Illumina HiSeq2000. The source study handled its data this way. SOAPnuke was used to process the raw data, throwing out any read that contained adapters or uncalled bases, had a mean Phred below 15, or lacked an exact constant-primer or identifier match. High-quality paired reads were merged using COPE v1.2.5, and each unique nucleotide sequence was defined as a clonotype. MiTCR v1.1 was used to align clonotypes to the IMGT TRBV, TRBD and TRBJ reference segments. The analysis included only V-J combinations with a frequency above 0.0001, which together covered 99.2% of the repertoires. A TCS score was defined as the ratio of F50 (clonal expansion) to E x V (chaos), with BLOSUM62-based TCRdist applied between CDR3 peptides within each V-J. Welch's t-statistics and random forest reduced 500 to 650 V-J features to fewer than 15, which were used in a naive Bayes classifier (R e1071). TCRdb applied fastp at Q25 and MiXCR to the public reads, then kept only in-frame beta chains. Merged by CDR3 protein, the rows form single entries marked with the most common genes and DNA. The V and J calls shown here were made by TCRdb, not taken from the authors' results. The sample table records around 690,000 distinct CDR3 sequences; around 16% of these occur just once. The ten largest clones capture 15% to 17% of the sample.

Note on this clonotype: No cognate antigen has been identified for it. The sample holds no much larger clone one base away, and base qualities are not on file.

The clonotype comes from a man in his fifties with Graves' hyperthyroidism. The rearrangement joined TRBV27 to TRBJ2-7; tentative D gene TRBD2, with 5 bases matching. What was sequenced was blood. The CDR3 reads as follows: CASDRDYEQYF. The sequenced DNA is TGTGCCAGCGACCGGGACTACGAGCAGTACTTC.